This entry features one TCR beta chain sequence. The specificity of this receptor is unknown. No base-level quality is on record; no much larger clone is a single base apart. The method was the immunoSEQ multiplex PCR assay. RNA was extracted from all samples and reverse transcribed into cDNA, which served as template for TCR sequencing. First-strand cDNA was synthesized using SuperScript III with a 2:1 mix of oligo-dT and random hexamers. A synthetic immune receptor repertoire was used to measure amplification bias, and any remaining bias was corrected computationally. The authors processed their data as follows. After raw reads were preprocessed to remove errors, the CDR3 was defined following IMGT conventions as running from the conserved cysteine to phenylalanine. To get clonality, Shannon entropy was normalized by log2 of the number of productive unique TCRs and the result was subtracted from 1. Scalp TCRbeta sequences were cross-referenced with sorted blood CD4 and CD8 repertoires so that the CD4 or CD8 identity of scalp clones could be inferred. TCRdb limited this immuneACCESS table to in-frame rearrangements with V and J called. A share of clones is missing; checked studies link under half to unresolved V genes, and the rest is unexplained. The V and J calls and clone size are taken from that table; D and trimming were inferred from the DNA. For this sample there are about 110,000 clones; under 60% appear just once. Of the sample, roughly 25% is held by the ten largest clones.

Lesional scalp punch biopsies and peripheral blood were obtained from alopecia areata patients. After PBMCs were isolated by density centrifugation and stained for CD3, CD4 and CD8, a FACSAria was used to sort CD4+ and CD8+ T cells. The untreated alopecia areata patients were recruited through a multicenter biomarker study. In a few patients from the biomarker study, the blood CD8+ T cells went through an additional sort into NKG2D-low and NKG2D-high fractions. Inclusive of the bounding cysteine and phenylalanine, the CDR3 is 15 residues long. Only CDR3 DNA remains: 45 bases, in frame from the first base. Unmatched junction bases come to 10, with V trimmed by 3 bases and J by 5 bases. From the germline V gene, CDR1 is SGHRS and CDR2 is YFSETQ. This specimen comes from a study of CD8+ T cells in alopecia areata (dated by TCRdb to 2017 to 2018). About the study as a whole: The study used high-throughput TCRbeta sequencing to examine T cell clonal expansion in alopecia areata, in both the C3H/HeJ mouse model and human patients. Scalp tissue and sorted CD4+ and CD8+ peripheral blood T cells from patchy and totalis/universalis alopecia areata patients and from healthy controls were covered by human TCRbeta sequencing. Scalp clonality was compared across normal scalp (n=4), patchy alopecia areata scalp (n=8), and alopecia totalis/universalis scalp (n=8). RNA was obtained with the PAXgene miRNA kit for fixed scalp, the miRNeasy kit for PBMCs, and the RNeasy kit for mouse skin. immunoSEQ multiplex PCR using 35 Vbeta forward primers and 13 Jbeta reverse primers was used to amplify TCRbeta CDR3 regions.

Here is what the overall study found, with its caveats: Compared with mice, TCR sequences shared between patients were less clear, possibly partly because of HLA diversity across the patient population. Resident alphabeta T cells in normal human skin are also sequenced, complicating scalp TCR repertoire analysis, unlike mouse skin dominated by gammadelta T cells. Lesional scalp, especially in alopecia totalis/universalis, showed higher clonality and more expanded CD8+ clones than normal scalp, suggesting antigenic drive.

The sequence came from a human donor with alopecia areata. The sequenced material came from NKG2D-low CD8+ T cells sorted from blood. The cell subset or site label here, explained by the study, means: sorted CD8+ NKG2D-low blood T cells. Rearrangement joined TRBV5-1 to TRBJ1-2; 7 bases in between match TRBD1. The sequenced DNA is TGCGCCAGCAGCTCCAAACCGGGACAGACGTATGGCTACACCTTC. It codes for CASSSKPGQTYGYTF.